These T cell receptor beta chains were read from a single sample in a study of T cell therapy after organ transplantation. These receptors' antigens are unknown. TCRdb keeps only in-frame clones here, not all; method: immunoSEQ multiplex PCR. The table has more than 3,000 clones, around 69% seen once. Material: CD8+ T cells from blood, obtained after autologous CMV-specific T cell therapy. These receptors originate from a human patient who had received a solid organ transplant and had CMV disease. Some T cells may arise from the graft donor. Both conserved end residues are trimmed from each CDR3.

v_call cdr3_length cdr3_aa
TRBV4-2 13 ASSQAWDRAYEQY
TRBV5-1 12 ASSLEGGVETQY
TRBV19 10 ASSIGHKPQH
TRBV27 13 ASSPTSGRTDTQY
TRBV7-8 11 ASSLDYNNEQF
TRBV7-8 11 ASGGTSLVEQY
TRBV6-5 12 ASSSDLGNTEAF
TRBV27 11 ASSPGLTGELF
TRBV10-2 10 ASSEYPYGYT
TRBV13 10 ASKREWGEQF
TRBV4-3 15 ASSQDRWGTRSFEQF
TRBV7-9 11 ASIRRGTDTQY
TRBV5-4 14 ASSPLGGEENYGYT
TRBV9 13 ASSLGETVSETQY
TRBV5-6 12 ASSLGALQETQY
TRBV4-1 14 ASSQDQGGSGNEQF
TRBV9 14 ASSVGAGEFYNEQF
TRBV19 13 ASSIYSSPLNEQF
TRBV6-4 15 ASSDSKEGRSTDTQY
TRBV7-3 12 ASSALDRPTEAF
TRBV13 10 ASSLAGTEAF
TRBV29-1 9 SVGRYDIQY
TRBV7-8 9 ASSTGSEQY
TRBV7-9 16 ASSSTRGGPFKPREQY
TRBV10-1 14 ASSESLAGVGNTQY
TRBV5-4 13 ASSQDQTSWGEQY
TRBV6-5 11 ASSYSTGTEAF
TRBV27 13 ASSLSVTDQETQY
TRBV19 12 ASSPFQGTGELF
TRBV11-2 11 ASSLVTVGELF
TRBV27 12 ASSLRPGEYGYT
TRBV4-3 14 ASSQVRGQGTGELF